The 13 T cell receptor beta chains listed next were all sequenced from one sample in a study of blood T cell repertoires in COVID-19 (dated by TCRdb to the early 2020s). Library construction relied on the immunoSEQ multiplex PCR assay. Drawn from immuneACCESS, this table holds only the in-frame rearrangements with V and J called that TCRdb kept. Clones are partly lost; checked studies trace under half to an unresolved V gene and leave the rest unexplained. The sample table lists 150,000 to 200,000 clones, about 80% of them with a count of one. About 8% of the sample is held by the ten biggest clonotypes. The specimen sequenced was peripheral blood. The receptors originated from a woman aged 60-75 years with COVID-19, enrolled during active disease.

With regard to this clone: Other DNA sequences in this sample translate to the same CDR3. V is TRBV7-6 and J is TRBJ2-5, with D possibly being TRBD2 (6 bases). The CDR3 loop spans 12 amino acids. Germline CDR1 reads SGHVS; CDR2 reads FNYEAQ. Between the trimmed V and J ends, which lost 5 bases and 5 bases, there was a span of 9 bases. The CDR3 here is CASSPRGETQYF. CDR3 nucleotides: TGTGCCAGCAGCCCTCGGGGGGAGACCCAGTACTTC. The full variable domain, completed using reference TRBV7-6 and TRBJ2-5, is GAGVSQSPRYKVTKRGQDVALRCDPISGHVSLYWYRQALGQGPEFLTYFNYEAQQDKSGLPNDRFSAERPEGSISTLTIQRTEQRDSAMYRCASSPRGETQYFGPGTRLLVL.

The chain has TRBV28 and TRBJ2-2; maybe TRBD1 (5 bases). This CDR3 is built from 15 residues. CDR1 and CDR2 (germline): MDHEN, SYDVKM. V lost 2 bases, J lost 0 bases, and 7 bases lay in between. Written as DNA, the CDR3 is TGTGCCAGCAGTTTACCAGGGCCGAACACCGGGGAGCTGTTTTTT. It translates to CASSLPGPNTGELFF.

The chain links TRBV6-2 or TRBV6-3 to TRBJ2-7; 14 positions match TRBD2. The germline V gene has CDR1 MNHEY and CDR2 SVGEGT. There are 18 residues in the CDR3. The J segment lost 3 bases and the V segment lost 2 bases, leaving 9 bases of the junction unmatched. The CDR3 spells CASSYRTSGGSFLYEQYV. The CDR3 DNA reads TGTGCCAGCAGTTACCGGACTAGCGGGGGGTCCTTCCTCTACGAGCAGTACGTC.

This chain connects TRBV19 to TRBJ2-7, with a weak D call TRBD2 (6 bases). The germline V and J ends were trimmed by 4 bases and 2 bases, with 9 bases remaining between them. CDR1 LNHDA and CDR2 SQIVND come from the germline V gene (reference sequence). This CDR3 is 13 amino acids long. The DNA for the CDR3 is TGTGCCAGTAGTAGGCGGGGACCCTACGAGCAGTACTTC. Translating gives CASSRRGPYEQYF.

J is TRBJ2-1 and V is TRBV5-4, with 7 bases fitting TRBD1. The CDR3 is 19 amino acids. Unmatched junction bases numbered 17, after V lost 4 bases and J lost 1 base. CDR1 and CDR2 (germline): SGHNT, YYREEE (reference sequence). As DNA, the CDR3 is TGTGCCAGCAGCGCCCAGACAGGGTGGGCCGATTTATCCTACAATGAGCAGTTCTTC. Protein: CASSAQTGWADLSYNEQFF.

The V gene is TRBV7-3, the J gene TRBJ1-2; 8 bases are a match to TRBD1. CDR3 length: 13 residues. Germline-derived CDR1 and CDR2 are SGHTA and FQGTGA. V lost 5 bases to trimming and J lost 7 bases; unmatched junction nucleotides: 6. This CDR3 reads CASSPDRVSGYTF. CDR3 nucleotides: TGTGCCAGCAGCCCGGACAGGGTTAGTGGCTACACCTTC.

The CDR3 here is CATSRDTAANEKLFF. CDR3 sequence (DNA): TGTGCCACCAGCAGAGATACTGCTGCAAATGAAAAACTGTTTTTT. The V gene is TRBV15, the J gene TRBJ1-4; D is ambiguous. CDR1 is LNHNV, CDR2 YYDKDF, per germline (reference sequence). The CDR3 is 15 amino acids. Trimming removed 0 bases at V and 5 bases at J, with 10 bases between.

V gene TRBV19 combines with J gene TRBJ2-1; TRBD2 agrees at 7 bases. This CDR3 spans 15 amino acids. Germline assignment: CDR1 LNHDA and CDR2 SQIVND (reference sequence). After removal of 3 bases from V and 4 bases from J, the junction contained 6 bases not matched to a gene. Here the CDR3 reads CASSIRGDYYNEQFF. The CDR3 DNA follows: TGTGCCAGTAGTATTCGGGGGGATTATTACAATGAGCAGTTCTTC. Supplemented by reference TRBV19 and TRBJ2-1, the full variable domain reads DGGITQSPKYLFRKEGQNVTLSCEQNLNHDAMYWYRQDPGQGLRLIYYSQIVNDFQKGDIAEGYSVSREKKESFPLTVTSAQKNPTAFYLCASSIRGDYYNEQFFGPGTRLTVL.

The chain joins TRBV30 to TRBJ2-7; TRBD1 matches at 7 bases. Germline V gives CDR1 GTSNPN, CDR2 SVGIG (reference sequence). The CDR3 loop spans 12 amino acids. The trim removed 4 bases at V and 0 bases at J, leaving 0 bases unmatched. The CDR3 bases are TGTGCCTGGACAGGGGGCTCCTACGAGCAGTACTTC. Its translation is CAWTGGSYEQYF.

The V and J genes are TRBV4-1 and TRBJ2-3; TRBD1 agrees at 7 bases. J was trimmed by 4 bases and V by 3 bases; bases with no gene match: 10. The CDR3 has 16 amino acids. CDR1 and CDR2 (germline): MGHRA, YSYEKL. The CDR3 nucleotides are TGCGCCAGCAGCCACCCGCCAGGGGGTCGCGCAGATACGCAGTATTTT. Its protein is CASSHPPGGRADTQYF.

The gene calls are TRBV6-5 and TRBJ1-6; 9 bases agree with TRBD1. Germline values: CDR1 MNHEY, CDR2 SVGAGI. This CDR3 comprises 15 residues. J gave up 9 bases and V 6 bases, and 9 bases lay outside the gene matches. CDR3 residues: CASRSPGTGSSPLHF. CDR3 in DNA: TGTGCCAGCAGATCGCCCGGGACAGGGTCTTCACCCCTCCACTTT.

The V gene is TRBV5-1, the J gene TRBJ2-1, with TRBD2 matching 7 bases. Germline V CDR1 and CDR2: SGHRS, YFSETQ. V lost 4 bases, J lost 6 bases, and 10 bases stayed unmatched. There are 15 residues in the CDR3. CDR3 DNA: TGCGCCAGCAGCCCCCTAGCCGGGGGGACCAATGAGCAGTTCTTC. This translates into CASSPLAGGTNEQFF.

The chain recombines TRBV5-3 with TRBJ1-6; tentatively, D is TRBD1 (5 bases). TRBV5-3 is marked as an open reading frame, function uncertain. The CDR3 sequence is 15 residues long. Trimming removed 4 bases from V and 7 bases from J, with 15 bases in between. This CDR3 reads CARSQGGMWNSPLHF. The CDR3 DNA reads TGTGCCAGAAGCCAGGGAGGGATGTGGAATTCACCCCTCCACTTT.